This T cell receptor beta chain was found in a study of blood T cells in healthy people across ages. Next came a second PCR, run for about 7 to 12 cycles, which used a sample-barcoded 5' primer along with a J-beta primer mix. Tags on each cDNA molecule came from a template-switch adaptor with 12 random nucleotides. Each CDR3 protein gets one entry after TCRdb re-called the 5' RACE reads with MiXCR. The sample yields hundreds of thousands of distinct CDR3 sequences, roughly 44% seen once. Comments on this clonotype: Its ends do not fully match the called genes, so a read error is possible.

This CDR3 region has 15 residues. Germline V gives CDR1 LGHNA, CDR2 YSLEER. The sequence was collected from a man between 60 and 75 years old in good health. Sequencing input: blood. This chain joins TRBV4-3 and TRBJ2-6, with D perhaps given as TRBD1 or TRBD2 (6 bases each). The CDR3 coding sequence is TGCGCCAGCGGCCAAGAACTAGCAGGGGAACTCGTCCTGACTTTC. The encoded protein is CASGQELAGELVLTF.